The clone carrying this TCR beta chain has only a few counts. Its antigen is still unknown. Unfractionated whole blood was the source from which total RNA was extracted. This CDR3 has 14 amino acids. V was clipped by 2 bases and J by 1 base, with 8 bases between them. Germline lookup yields CDR1 MNHNY and CDR2 SVGAGI (reference sequence). These data come from a study of human T cells and chemical hapten exposure. The study's findings and limits: TCRs exceeding a frequency of 1 in 1000 stayed unchanged under DPC sensitization.

The library tagged each cDNA molecule with unique molecular identifiers. Via MiXCR, TCRdb re-called the 5' RACE reads, giving one row per CDR3 protein. Of 150,000 or so distinct CDR3 sequences in the sample, 4.1% were seen once. The clonotype originates from a female donor in good health. The rearrangement uses TRBV6-6 and TRBJ1-1; D possibly corresponds to TRBD1 (6 bases). The CDR3 bases are TGTGCCAGCAGTTACGGGGGACAGAACACTGAAGCTTTCTTT. Its translation is CASSYGGQNTEAFF.